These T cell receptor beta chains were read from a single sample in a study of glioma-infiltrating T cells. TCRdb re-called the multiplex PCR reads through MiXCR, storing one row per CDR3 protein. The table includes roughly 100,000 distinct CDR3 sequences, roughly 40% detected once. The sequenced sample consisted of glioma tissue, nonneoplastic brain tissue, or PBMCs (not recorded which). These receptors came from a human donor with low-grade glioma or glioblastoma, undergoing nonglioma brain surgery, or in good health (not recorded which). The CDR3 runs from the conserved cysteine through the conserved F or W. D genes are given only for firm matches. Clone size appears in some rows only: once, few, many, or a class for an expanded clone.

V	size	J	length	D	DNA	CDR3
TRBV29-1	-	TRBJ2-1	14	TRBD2	TGCAGCGTTCTCAGCGGGAACCCCCCGTATGAGCAGTTCTTC	CSVLSGNPPYEQFF
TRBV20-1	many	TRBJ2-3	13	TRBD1	TGCAGTACGGACAGGCTTGGGATAGATACGCAGTATTTT	CSTDRLGIDTQYF
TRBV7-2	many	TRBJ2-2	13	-	TGTGCCAGCAGCCCGTACAACACCGGGGAGCTGTTTTTT	CASSPYNTGELFF
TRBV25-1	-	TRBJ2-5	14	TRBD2	TGTGCCGAGGGGACTAGCGGACGACAAGAGACCCAGTACTTC	CAEGTSGRQETQYF
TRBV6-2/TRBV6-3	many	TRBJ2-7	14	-	TGTGCCAGCAGTTACCCACAAGTCTCCTACGAGCAGTACTTC	CASSYPQVSYEQYF
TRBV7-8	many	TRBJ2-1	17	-	TGTGCCAGCAGCTTAGTTGCAAGACTCGACTATAGTAATGAGCAGTTCTTC	CASSLVARLDYSNEQFF
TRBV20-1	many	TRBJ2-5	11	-	TGCAGTGCCTGGGTGGGCGAGACCCAGTACTTC	CSAWVGETQYF
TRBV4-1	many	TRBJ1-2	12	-	TGCGCCAGCAGCCAAGATGTTACCGGCTACACCTTC	CASSQDVTGYTF
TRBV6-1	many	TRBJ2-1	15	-	TGTGCCAGCAGCCACAAACGAGGGACTTACAATGAGCAGTTCTTC	CASSHKRGTYNEQFF
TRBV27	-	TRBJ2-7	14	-	TGTGCCAGCAGCTGTAGGGACACAACCTACGAGCAGTACTTC	CASSCRDTTYEQYF
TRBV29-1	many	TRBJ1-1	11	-	TGCAGCATCATGATCTATCCTGAAGCTTTCTTT	CSIMIYPEAFF
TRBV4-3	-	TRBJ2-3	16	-	TGCGCCAACAGCCAAGTGAGAGAGAGTATCACAGATACGCAGTATTTT	CANSQVRESITDTQYF
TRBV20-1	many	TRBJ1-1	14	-	TGCAGTGCTAGGGGGGAATGGGGGGACACTGAAGCTTTCTTT	CSARGEWGDTEAFF
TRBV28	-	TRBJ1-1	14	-	TGTGCCAGCAGTTTATTAGGGTCCTGCACTGAAGCTTTCTTT	CASSLLGSCTEAFF
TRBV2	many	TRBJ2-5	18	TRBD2	TGTGCCAGCAGCCGACGGAGGAGCTCTGCGGGGGGAGGAGAGACCCAGTACTTC	CASSRRRSSAGGGETQYF
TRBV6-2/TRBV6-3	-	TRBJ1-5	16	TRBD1	TGTGCCAGCAGTCGGACAGGGGGCGCCGGTTATCAGCCCCAGCATTTT	CASSRTGGAGYQPQHF
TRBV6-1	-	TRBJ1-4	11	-	TGTACCAGCAGCCGGAATGAAAGACTGTTTTTT	CTSSRNERLFF
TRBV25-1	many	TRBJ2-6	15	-	TGTGCCAGCAGTGAGGGTGGGGCTGGGGCCAACGTCCTGACTTTC	CASSEGGAGANVLTF
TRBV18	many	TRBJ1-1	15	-	TGTGCCAGCTCACCAAGTATGCAAAGAATCACTGAAGCTTTCTTT	CASSPSMQRITEAFF
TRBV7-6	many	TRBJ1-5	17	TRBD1	TGTGCCAGCAGCTTAGGTCAAAACAGGGGATCCAATCAGCCCCAGCATTTT	CASSLGQNRGSNQPQHF
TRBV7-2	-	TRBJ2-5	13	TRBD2	TGTGCCAGCGGGAGGGCTCGCCGAGGGACCCAGTACTTC	CASGRARRGTQYF
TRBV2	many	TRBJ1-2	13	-	TGTGCCAGCAGTGAAGCGGGTGTATATGGCTACACCTTC	CASSEAGVYGYTF
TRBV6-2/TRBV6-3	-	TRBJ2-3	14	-	TGTGCCAGCGGTCTGCCCCTGGGCACAGATACGCAGTATTTT	CASGLPLGTDTQYF
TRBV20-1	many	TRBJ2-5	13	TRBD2	TGCAGTGCTAGCCCCGGGACTATGGGGACCCAGTACTTC	CSASPGTMGTQYF
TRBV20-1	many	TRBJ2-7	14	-	TGCAGTGCTAGCCCCGCAGGGCGTACCTACGAGCAGTACTTC	CSASPAGRTYEQYF
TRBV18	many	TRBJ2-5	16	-	TGTGCCAGCTCACCACTCCGAGCAGGGCCCCAAGAGACCCAGTACTTC	CASSPLRAGPQETQYF
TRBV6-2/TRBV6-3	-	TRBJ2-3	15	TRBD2	TGTGCCAGCAGTTATCCGACTAGCGGCATAGATACGCAATATTTT	CASSYPTSGIDTQYF
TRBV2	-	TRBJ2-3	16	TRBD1	TGTGCCAGCAGTGAAGCCGGGACAGGCAACACAGATACGCAGTATTTT	CASSEAGTGNTDTQYF
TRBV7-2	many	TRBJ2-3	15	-	TGTGCCAGCAGCTTAGTATTACTAAACACAGATACGCAGTATTTT	CASSLVLLNTDTQYF
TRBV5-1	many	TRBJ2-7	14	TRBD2	TGCGCCAGCAGCTGGGACTACTCATCCTACGAGCAGTACTTC	CASSWDYSSYEQYF
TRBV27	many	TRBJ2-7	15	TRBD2	TGTGCCAGCAGTTCCGGACTAGCGGGGGAAGTCGAGCAGTACTTC	CASSSGLAGEVEQYF
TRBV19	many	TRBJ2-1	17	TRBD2	TGTGCCAGTAGAATTAGCGGGAGGGCCGAAACCTACAATGAGCAGTTCTTC	CASRISGRAETYNEQFF
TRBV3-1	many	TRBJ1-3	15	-	TGTGCCAGCAGCCTGGGAGGGCACTTTGGAGACACCATATATTTT	CASSLGGHFGDTIYF
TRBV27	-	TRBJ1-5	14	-	TGTGCCAACAGTTTAGGGGGTTTGGGTCAGCCCCAGCACTTT	CANSLGGLGQPQHF
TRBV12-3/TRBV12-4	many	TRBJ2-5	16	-	TGTGCCAGCAGTTTATCCAGGGCCTTAATCCAAGAGACCCAGTACTTC	CASSLSRALIQETQYF
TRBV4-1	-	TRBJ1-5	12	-	TGCGCCAGCAGCCAAGAGGGAAGGGCCCAGCATTTT	CASSQEGRAQHF